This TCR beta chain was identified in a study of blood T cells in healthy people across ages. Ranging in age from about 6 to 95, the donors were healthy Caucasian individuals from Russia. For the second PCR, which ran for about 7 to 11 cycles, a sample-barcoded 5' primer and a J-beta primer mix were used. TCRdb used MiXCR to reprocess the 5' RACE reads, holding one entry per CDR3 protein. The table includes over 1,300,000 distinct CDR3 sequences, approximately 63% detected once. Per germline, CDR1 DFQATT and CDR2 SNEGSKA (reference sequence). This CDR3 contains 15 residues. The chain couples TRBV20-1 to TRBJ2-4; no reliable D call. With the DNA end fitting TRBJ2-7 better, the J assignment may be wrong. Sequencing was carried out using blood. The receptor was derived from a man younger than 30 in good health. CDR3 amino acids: CSARDLIEPSYEQYF. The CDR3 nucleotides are TGCAGTGCTAGAGATCTGATCGAGCCCTCCTACGAGCAGTACTTC.